The source of this T cell receptor beta chain is a study of blood T cell repertoires in COVID-19 (dated by TCRdb to about 2020). In terms of the full investigation: Samples covering the acute and convalescent phases of COVID-19 were provided by collaborators in the United States, Italy and Spain. The prospective study material was composed of cDNA or gDNA derived from T cells, B-cell-depleted T cells, or PBMCs. Deeply sampled blood TCRbeta repertoires from subjects exposed to, actively infected with, or recovered from COVID-19 were included in the dataset. The repertoires were released in a freely available public database intended as a resource for research on the immune response to SARS-CoV-2. The samples were drawn from the first 160 participants of the ongoing ImmuneRACE study and from roughly 1,300 subjects provided by 6 global collaborators. The sample metadata nearly always contained a de-identified subject ID, COVID-19 status, age in years and sex. Where available, HLA class I and class II types were taken from metadata supplied by the sample provider and were not determined by assay-based typing.

Study-wide conclusions, independent of this receptor: Clinical and demographic metadata were provided uncurated, with the amount varying by source and participant.

The CDR3, from cysteine to phenylalanine, totals 14 residues. The kept DNA is CDR3 alone, 42 bases in frame from the first base. The germline V gene encodes CDR1 MDHEN and CDR2 SYDVKM. Unmatched junction bases come to 7, with V trimmed by 6 bases and J by 3 bases. The immunoSEQ Assay, a bias-controlled multiplex PCR, was used to amplify TCRbeta CDR3 regions from genomic DNA. Under the source paper's analysis protocol: The number of nucleated cells in each sample was estimated from the amplification of reference gene primers within the assay. To quantify the absolute abundance of each unique TCRbeta CDR3 rearrangement, sequence reads were collapsed and filtered. For each sample, productive Simpson clonality was calculated by taking the square root of Simpson's diversity index across productive rearrangements. This is the immuneACCESS table as TCRdb keeps it, with only in-frame sequences that have V and J called. A part of the clones is gone; compared with another copy, unresolved V genes explain less than half, and the rest is unexplained. For V, J and clone size, that table is used; D and trimming come from the DNA. Across this sample there are around 94,000 clones, with around 84% seen only once. The ten largest make up 4.5% of the sample.

With regard to this clone: The antigen this receptor binds is unknown. No base quality values were provided; no much bigger clone lies one nucleotide off.

Each collaborating institution followed its own protocols to collect whole blood in K2EDTA tubes. For TCRbeta analysis, collaborators shipped samples as frozen whole blood, isolated PBMCs, or DNA extracted from either of those sample types. Sequencing input: peripheral blood. This clonotype originated in a human donor in a cohort sampled during active COVID-19. Rearrangement joined TRBV28 to TRBJ1-1, with 7 bases aligning to TRBD1. The DNA reads as follows: TGTGCCAGCAGCCCGGGACAGTGGGACACTGAAGCTTTCTTT. This gives the protein CASSPGQWDTEAFF.